This entry describes one T cell receptor beta chain. Sequencing was performed with immunoSEQ multiplex PCR; in TCRdb, only in-frame clones are kept and a portion is missing. The sample has 65,000 or so clones, roughly 91% seen once. The CDR3 has 15 residues. With V trimmed by 6 bases and J by 3 bases, 9 bases remained unmatched. Germline V gene lookup returns CDR1 SGHTA and CDR2 FQGNSA. This specimen comes from a study of T cell changes during pregnancy in multiple sclerosis. This clonotype was obtained from a female donor in good health, enrolled as a control in a pregnancy study. The sample in question was peripheral blood, obtained in the second trimester of pregnancy. The gene calls are TRBV7-2 and TRBJ2-3, with 7 bases fitting TRBD2. Here the CDR3 DNA reads TGTGCCAGCAGACCTAGCGGAAGAGCTACAGATACGCAGTATTTT. This gives the protein CASRPSGRATDTQYF.